This passage covers 8 T cell receptor beta chains from one sample sequenced in a study of blood T cell repertoires in COVID-19. Libraries were prepared by immunoSEQ multiplex PCR; TCRdb keeps only in-frame clonotypes and omits some of them. The sample yields approximately 70,000 clones, 91% seen once. The sample taken for sequencing was peripheral blood. The source is a human donor with active COVID-19. The donor label of this sample is uncertain.

The chain employs TRBV30 and TRBJ2-3; D ambiguous. The length of the CDR3 is 12 residues. Trimming removed 0 bases at V and 4 bases at J, with 5 bases between. Per germline, CDR1 GTSNPN and CDR2 SVGIG (reference sequence). CDR3 sequence reads: CAWSVLPDTQYF. The CDR3, as DNA: TGTGCCTGGAGTGTACTGCCAGATACGCAGTATTTT.

The CDR3 here is CASSEFRSPLHF. CDR3 coding DNA: TGTGCCAGCAGTGAATTCCGTTCACCCCTCCACTTT. The genes are TRBV25-1 and TRBJ1-6; D not resolved. V was shortened by 1 base and J by 9 bases, with 4 bases between the two germline ends. This CDR3 contains 12 residues. Germline loops: CDR1 MGHDK, CDR2 SYGVNS.

The CDR3 region has the DNA TGTGCCAGCAGTCCGACCCGGGCCCAGTACTTC. Translating gives CASSPTRAQYF. The V gene is TRBV6-2 or TRBV6-3, the J gene TRBJ2-5, with D unclear. Trimming cost V 5 bases and J 9 bases, with 10 bases left between them. This CDR3 comprises 11 residues. Germline V gene lookup returns CDR1 MNHEY and CDR2 SVGEGT.

The chain is built from TRBV5-1 and TRBJ2-3; D may be TRBD1 (5 bases). Trimming stripped 3 bases from V and 2 bases from J, with 13 bases between. The germline gives CDR1 SGHRS, CDR2 YFSETQ. The CDR3 loop spans 15 amino acids. In nucleotides, the CDR3 is TGCGCCAGCAGCTACAGACAGCGAAACACAGATACGCAGTATTTT. Its translation: CASSYRQRNTDTQYF.

The chain employs TRBV19 and TRBJ1-3, with 7 nucleotides matching TRBD1. The germline CDR1 and CDR2 sequences are LNHDA and SQIVND (reference sequence). The J segment lost 0 bases and the V segment lost 7 bases, leaving 9 bases of the junction unmatched. This CDR3 region has 16 residues. CDR3: CASIDDRDPSGNTIYF. The CDR3 region has the DNA TGTGCCAGTATCGACGACAGGGATCCCTCTGGAAACACCATATATTTT.

The rearrangement uses TRBV7-2 and TRBJ1-1, with D maybe TRBD1 (6 bases). Germline V lookup: CDR1 SGHTA, CDR2 FQGNSA. V lost 1 base, J lost 0 bases, and 12 bases lay in between. The CDR3 sequence is 16 residues long. CDR3 DNA: TGTGCCAGCAGCTTAGAGGCAGGGGCTCTGAACACTGAAGCTTTCTTT. Its translation is CASSLEAGALNTEAFF.

This chain joins TRBV28 and TRBJ2-1, with D perhaps matching TRBD1 (6 bases). This CDR3 contains 13 residues. Germline V CDR1 and CDR2: MDHEN, SYDVKM. Trimming stripped 7 bases from V and 8 bases from J, with 15 bases between. Written as DNA, the CDR3 is TGTGCCAGCATCGACAGGTCAAGGGATGAGCAGTTCTTC. Protein sequence: CASIDRSRDEQFF.

Concerning this clone: A junction boundary mismatches the germline segment, possibly from a read error. Other DNA variants within this sample encode the same CDR3. J is TRBJ2-7 and V is TRBV6-5; D may be TRBD1 (6 bases). Germline lookup yields CDR1 MNHEY and CDR2 SVGAGI. The CDR3 loop spans 15 amino acids. CDR3 DNA: TGTGCCAGCAGCTACTCGGCAGGGGTCTCCTACGAGCAGTACTTC. It translates to CASSYSAGVSYEQYF.